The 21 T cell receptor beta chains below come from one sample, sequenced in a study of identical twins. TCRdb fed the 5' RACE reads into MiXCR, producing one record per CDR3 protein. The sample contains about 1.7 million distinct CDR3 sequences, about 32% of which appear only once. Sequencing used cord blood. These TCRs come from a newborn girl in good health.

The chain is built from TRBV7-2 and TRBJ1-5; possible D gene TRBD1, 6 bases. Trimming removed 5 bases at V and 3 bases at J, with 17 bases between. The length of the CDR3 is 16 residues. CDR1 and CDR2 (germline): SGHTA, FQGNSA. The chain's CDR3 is CASSISPTGLNQPQHF. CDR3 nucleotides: TGTGCCAGCAGCATTAGCCCGACAGGCCTCAATCAGCCCCAGCATTTT.

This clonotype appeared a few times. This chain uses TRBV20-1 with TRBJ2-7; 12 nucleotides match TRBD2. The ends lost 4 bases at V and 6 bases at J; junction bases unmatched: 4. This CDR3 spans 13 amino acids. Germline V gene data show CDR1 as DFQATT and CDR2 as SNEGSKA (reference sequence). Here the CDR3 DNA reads TGCAGTGCTACGGGACTAGCGGGTTTCGAGCAGTACTTC. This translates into CSATGLAGFEQYF.

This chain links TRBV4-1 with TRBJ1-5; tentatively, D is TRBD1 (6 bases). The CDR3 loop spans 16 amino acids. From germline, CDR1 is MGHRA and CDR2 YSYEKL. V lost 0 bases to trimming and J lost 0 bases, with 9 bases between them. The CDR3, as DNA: TGCGCCAGCAGCCAAGACCAGGGGTATAGCAATCAGCCCCAGCATTTT. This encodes CASSQDQGYSNQPQHF.

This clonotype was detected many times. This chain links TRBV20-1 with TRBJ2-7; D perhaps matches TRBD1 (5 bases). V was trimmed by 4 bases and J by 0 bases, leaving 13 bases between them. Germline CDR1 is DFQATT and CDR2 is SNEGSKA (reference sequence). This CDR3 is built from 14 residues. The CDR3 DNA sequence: TGCAGTGCTATAGGGGCGGCCAGCTCCTACGAGCAGTACTTC. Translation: CSAIGAASSYEQYF.

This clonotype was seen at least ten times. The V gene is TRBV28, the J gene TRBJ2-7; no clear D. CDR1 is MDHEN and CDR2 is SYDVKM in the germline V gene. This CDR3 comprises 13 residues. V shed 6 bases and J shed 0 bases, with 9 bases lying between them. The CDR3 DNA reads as TGTGCCAGCAGGGGATCTAGCTCCTACGAGCAGTACTTC. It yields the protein CASRGSSSYEQYF.

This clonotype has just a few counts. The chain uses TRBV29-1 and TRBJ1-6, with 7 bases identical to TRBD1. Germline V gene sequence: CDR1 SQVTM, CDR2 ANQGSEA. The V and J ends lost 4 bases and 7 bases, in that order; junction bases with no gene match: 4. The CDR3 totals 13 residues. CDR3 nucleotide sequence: TGCAGCGTTGCCCGGGACAGCAATTCACCCCTCCACTTT. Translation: CSVARDSNSPLHF.

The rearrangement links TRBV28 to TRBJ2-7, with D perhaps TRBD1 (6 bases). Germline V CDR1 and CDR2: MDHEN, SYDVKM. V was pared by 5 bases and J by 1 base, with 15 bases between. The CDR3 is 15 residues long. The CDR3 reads CASSRQVGRSYEQYF. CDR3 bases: TGTGCCAGCAGTCGACAGGTGGGGAGATCCTACGAGCAGTACTTC. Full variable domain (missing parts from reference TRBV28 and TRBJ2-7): DVKVTQSSRYLVKRTGEKVFLECVQDMDHENMFWYRQDPGLGLRLIYFSYDVKMKEKGDIPEGYSVSREKKERFSLILESASTNQTSMYLCASSRQVGRSYEQYFGPGTRLTVT.

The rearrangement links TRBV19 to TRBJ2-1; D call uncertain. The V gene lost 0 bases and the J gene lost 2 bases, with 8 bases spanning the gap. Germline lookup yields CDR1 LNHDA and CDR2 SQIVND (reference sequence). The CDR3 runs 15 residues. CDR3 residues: CASSIDRTTYNEQFF. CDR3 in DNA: TGTGCCAGTAGTATAGACAGGACCACCTACAATGAGCAGTTCTTC.

For the CDR3, the DNA is TGCAGCACCTGCCGGGACAGGGGCGCCAATGAGCAGTTCTTC. As protein: CSTCRDRGANEQFF. This sequence joins TRBV29-1 and TRBJ2-1; 10 bases match TRBD1. The germline V gene has CDR1 SQVTM and CDR2 ANQGSEA. Trimming at V came to 8 bases and at J to 6 bases, leaving 10 bases not matched to a gene. This CDR3 has 14 residues.

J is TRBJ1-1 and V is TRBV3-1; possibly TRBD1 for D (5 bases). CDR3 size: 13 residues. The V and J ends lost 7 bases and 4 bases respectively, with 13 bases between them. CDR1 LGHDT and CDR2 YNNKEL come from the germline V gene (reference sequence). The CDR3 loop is CASTQGRATEAFF. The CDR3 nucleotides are TGTGCCAGCACCCAGGGAAGGGCCACTGAAGCTTTCTTT. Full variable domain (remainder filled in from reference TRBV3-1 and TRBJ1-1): DTAVSQTPKYLVTQMGNDKSIKCEQNLGHDTMYWYKQDSKKFLKIMFSYNNKELIINETVPNRFSPKSPDKAHLNLHINSLELGDSAVYFCASTQGRATEAFFGQGTRLTVV.

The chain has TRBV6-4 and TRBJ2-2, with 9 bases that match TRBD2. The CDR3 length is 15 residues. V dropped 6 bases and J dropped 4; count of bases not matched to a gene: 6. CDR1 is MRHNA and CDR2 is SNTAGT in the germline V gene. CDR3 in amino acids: CASSPLAGPTGELFF. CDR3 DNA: TGTGCCAGCAGCCCACTAGCGGGTCCCACCGGGGAGCTGTTTTTT.

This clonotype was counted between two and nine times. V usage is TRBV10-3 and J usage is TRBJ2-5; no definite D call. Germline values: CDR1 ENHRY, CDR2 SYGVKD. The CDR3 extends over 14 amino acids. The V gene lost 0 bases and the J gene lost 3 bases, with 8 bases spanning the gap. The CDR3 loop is CAISESSLEETQYF. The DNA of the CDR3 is TGTGCCATCAGTGAGTCATCCCTGGAAGAGACCCAGTACTTC.

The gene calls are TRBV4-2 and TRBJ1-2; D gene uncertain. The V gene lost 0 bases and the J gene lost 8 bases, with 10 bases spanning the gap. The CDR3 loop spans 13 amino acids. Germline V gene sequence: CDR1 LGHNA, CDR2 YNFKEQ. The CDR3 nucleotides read TGTGCCAGCAGCCAAGAGGTTACGCGGGGCTACACCTTC. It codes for CASSQEVTRGYTF.

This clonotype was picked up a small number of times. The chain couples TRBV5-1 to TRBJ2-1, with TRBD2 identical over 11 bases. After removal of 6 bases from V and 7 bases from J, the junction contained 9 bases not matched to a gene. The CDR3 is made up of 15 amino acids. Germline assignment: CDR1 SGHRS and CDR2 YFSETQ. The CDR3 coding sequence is TGCGCCAGCAACGTAGCGGGGGGGGCGTGGAATGAGCAGTTCTTC. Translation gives CASNVAGGAWNEQFF.

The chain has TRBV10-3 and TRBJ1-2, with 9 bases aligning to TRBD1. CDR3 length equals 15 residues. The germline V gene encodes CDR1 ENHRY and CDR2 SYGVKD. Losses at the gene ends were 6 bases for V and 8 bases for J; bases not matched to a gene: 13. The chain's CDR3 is CAISPSWDREGGYTF. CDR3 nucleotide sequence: TGTGCCATCAGCCCAAGCTGGGACAGGGAAGGGGGCTACACCTTC.

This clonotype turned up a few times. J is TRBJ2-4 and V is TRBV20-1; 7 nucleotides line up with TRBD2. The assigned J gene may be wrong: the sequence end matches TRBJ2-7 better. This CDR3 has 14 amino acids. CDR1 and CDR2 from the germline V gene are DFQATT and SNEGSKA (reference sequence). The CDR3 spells CSARDWGGTYEQYF. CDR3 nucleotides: TGCAGTGCTAGAGATTGGGGGGGAACCTACGAGCAGTACTTC.

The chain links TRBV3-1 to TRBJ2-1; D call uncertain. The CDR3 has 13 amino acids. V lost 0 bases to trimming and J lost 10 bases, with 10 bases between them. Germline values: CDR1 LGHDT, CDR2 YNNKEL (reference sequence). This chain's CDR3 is CASSQEPTFEQFF. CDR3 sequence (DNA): TGTGCCAGCAGCCAAGAGCCGACTTTCGAGCAGTTCTTC.

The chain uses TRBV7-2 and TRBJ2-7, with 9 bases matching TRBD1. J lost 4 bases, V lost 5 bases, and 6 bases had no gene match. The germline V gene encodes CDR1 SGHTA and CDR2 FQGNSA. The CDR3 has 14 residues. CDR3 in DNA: TGTGCCAGCAGCCGACGACAGGGGGGGTACGAGCAGTACTTC. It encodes CASSRRQGGYEQYF.

The CDR3 DNA reads TGTGCCAGCTCACTTCCGCCAGCCATGAACACTGAAGCTTTCTTT. It encodes CASSLPPAMNTEAFF. This chain connects TRBV18 to TRBJ1-1; no clear D. The germline V gene has CDR1 KGHSH and CDR2 LQKENI. V was trimmed by 4 bases and J by 0 bases, leaving 12 bases between them. This CDR3 comprises 15 residues.

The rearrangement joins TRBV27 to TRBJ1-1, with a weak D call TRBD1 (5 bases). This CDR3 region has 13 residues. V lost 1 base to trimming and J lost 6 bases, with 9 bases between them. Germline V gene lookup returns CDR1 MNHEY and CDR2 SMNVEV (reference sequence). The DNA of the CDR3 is TGTGCCAGCAGTTTATACTGGGGGGCTGAAGCTTTCTTT. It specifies CASSLYWGAEAFF.

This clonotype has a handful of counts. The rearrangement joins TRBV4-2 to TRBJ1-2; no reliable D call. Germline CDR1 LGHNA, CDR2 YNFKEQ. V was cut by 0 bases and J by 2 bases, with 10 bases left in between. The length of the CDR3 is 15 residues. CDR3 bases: TGTGCCAGCAGCCAAGATTGGCGGAAAAACTATGGCTACACCTTC. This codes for CASSQDWRKNYGYTF.